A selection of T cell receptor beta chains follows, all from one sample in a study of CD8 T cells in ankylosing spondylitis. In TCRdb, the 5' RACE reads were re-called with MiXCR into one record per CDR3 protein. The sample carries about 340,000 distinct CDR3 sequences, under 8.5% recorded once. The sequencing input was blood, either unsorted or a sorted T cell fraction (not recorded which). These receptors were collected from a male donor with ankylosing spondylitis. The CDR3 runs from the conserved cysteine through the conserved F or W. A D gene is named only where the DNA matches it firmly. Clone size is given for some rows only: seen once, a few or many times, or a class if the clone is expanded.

CASSSPRDSTDTQYF TGCGCCAGCAGCTCACCCCGGGACAGCACAGATACGCAGTATTTT TRBJ2-3 - few TRBV5-1
CASGLGTDTGELFF TGTGCTAGTGGTTTGGGGACAGACACCGGGGAGCTGTTTTTT TRBJ2-2 - few TRBV12-5
CASSEAGQDWETQYF TGTGCCAGCAGTGAAGCGGGGCAGGACTGGGAGACCCAGTACTTC TRBJ2-5 - few TRBV2
CASSLFLRDQETQYF TGTGCCAGCAGCTTATTTCTGCGGGACCAAGAGACCCAGTACTTC TRBJ2-5 - - TRBV7-2
CATAPSNQPQHF TGTGCCACGGCCCCCAGCAATCAGCCCCAGCATTTT TRBJ1-5 - few TRBV6-1
CASSLNAGNQETQYF TGTGCCAGCAGCCTGAACGCGGGAAACCAAGAGACCCAGTACTTC TRBJ2-5 - - TRBV3-1
CSAGSTPTYNEQFF TGCAGTGCTGGTAGTACACCGACCTACAATGAGCAGTTCTTC TRBJ2-1 - few TRBV20-1
CASRARVNEQFF TGTGCCAGCAGGGCTAGGGTCAATGAGCAGTTCTTC TRBJ2-1 - few TRBV6-2/TRBV6-3
CSVVRGTSSYGYTF TGCAGCGTTGTAAGGGGGACATCCTCCTATGGCTACACCTTC TRBJ1-2 - few TRBV29-1
CASSFSGTGGWDEQFF TGCGCCAGCAGCTTCTCCGGGACAGGGGGCTGGGATGAGCAGTTCTTC TRBJ2-1 TRBD1 - TRBV5-1
CASSLDHPGETQYF TGCGCCAGCAGCTTAGACCACCCTGGGGAGACCCAGTACTTC TRBJ2-5 - - TRBV5-1
CASSREGNTDTQYF TGTGCCAGCAGCCGAGAGGGCAACACAGATACGCAGTATTTT TRBJ2-3 - - TRBV11-2
CASSQGTSGIGDTQYF TGCGCCAGCAGCCAGGGGACTAGCGGGATAGGGGATACGCAGTATTTT TRBJ2-3 TRBD2 - TRBV4-3
CASSLGLAADADTQYF TGCGCCAGCAGCTTGGGACTAGCGGCCGATGCAGATACGCAGTATTTT TRBJ2-3 TRBD2 - TRBV5-1
CASSLSGGNTEAFF TGTGCCAGCAGTTTATCTGGGGGAAACACTGAAGCTTTCTTT TRBJ1-1 - many TRBV12-3/TRBV12-4
CASSEGAGDEQFF TGTGCCAGCAGTGAGGGGGCAGGGGATGAGCAGTTCTTC TRBJ2-1 - many TRBV2
CASSLADGHYEQYF TGCGCCAGCAGCTTGGCCGACGGGCACTACGAGCAGTACTTC TRBJ2-7 - many TRBV5-1
CSASPRQVAYEQYF TGCAGTGCTAGTCCGCGTCAGGTTGCCTACGAGCAGTACTTC TRBJ2-7 - - TRBV20-1
CSASRDEAFF TGCAGTGCTTCCCGGGACGAAGCTTTCTTT TRBJ1-1 - - TRBV20-1
CSAQPGSGTTDTQYF TGCAGTGCCCAACCCGGTTCGGGAACCACAGATACGCAGTATTTT TRBJ2-3 - - TRBV20-1
CAIIGALNTEAFF TGTGCCATCATAGGGGCTCTGAACACTGAAGCTTTCTTT TRBJ1-1 - - TRBV10-3
CASSPNTPAVGETQYF TGTGCCAGCAGCCCGAATACGCCAGCGGTGGGGGAGACCCAGTACTTC TRBJ2-5 - few TRBV7-8
CSVEGAYEQYF TGCAGCGTTGAAGGAGCCTACGAGCAGTACTTC TRBJ2-7 - many TRBV29-1
CAWQLLGRGANVLTF TGTGCCTGGCAACTCTTAGGGCGAGGGGCCAACGTCCTGACTTTC TRBJ2-6 - - TRBV30
CASSNRGFPYEQYF TGTGCCAGCAGTAACAGGGGTTTCCCCTACGAGCAGTACTTC TRBJ2-7 TRBD1 many TRBV28
CASSQDWGVSDTQYF TGTGCCAGCAGCCAAGATTGGGGAGTTTCAGATACGCAGTATTTT TRBJ2-3 - - TRBV3-1
CASSMGGALLGEQYF TGTGCCAGTAGTATGGGGGGCGCACTTTTAGGAGAGCAGTACTTC TRBJ2-7 - many TRBV19
CASTQRFSYNEQFF TGTGCCAGCACGCAGAGATTCTCCTACAATGAGCAGTTCTTC TRBJ2-1 - many TRBV6-1
CASSISLGDTQYF TGCGCCAGCAGCATCTCGTTGGGGGATACGCAGTATTTT TRBJ2-3 - - TRBV4-1
CASSPGGASNQPQHF TGTGCCAGCAGCCCGGGCGGGGCGAGCAATCAGCCCCAGCATTTT TRBJ1-5 - many TRBV7-2
CASSLGGPVAEQYF TGTGCCAGCAGCTTAGGGGGGCCGGTTGCCGAGCAGTACTTC TRBJ2-7 - few TRBV7-9
CASSLLESVQYF TGTGCCAGCAGCTTATTGGAGAGCGTCCAGTACTTC TRBJ2-5 - - TRBV5-6
CASSQDLGVTQPQHF TGCGCCAGCAGCCAAGATCTCGGGGTAACTCAGCCCCAGCATTTT TRBJ1-5 - few TRBV4-1
CASSPIGTGDNMKQYF TGTGCCAGCAGTCCCATCGGGACAGGGGACAATATGAAGCAGTACTTC TRBJ2-7 TRBD1 many TRBV28
CASRSGTGRNTGELFF TGTGCCAGCAGATCCGGGACAGGGCGGAACACCGGGGAGCTGTTTTTT TRBJ2-2 TRBD1 many TRBV2
CSVDRDGGDSYNEQFF TGCAGCGTTGACCGTGATGGCGGAGACTCCTACAATGAGCAGTTCTTC TRBJ2-1 - many TRBV29-1
CASASGGDYTQYF TGTGCCAGCGCGTCAGGGGGTGACTATACGCAGTATTTT TRBJ2-3 TRBD1 - TRBV6-6
CASAEDSYEQYF TGCGCCAGCGCGGAGGACTCCTACGAGCAGTACTTC TRBJ2-7 - few TRBV5-1
CASSQDPRLSIQYF TGTGCCAGCAGCCAAGATCCCCGACTGAGCATTCAGTACTTC TRBJ2-4 - many TRBV4-2
CASSEMPHTGELFF TGTGCCAGCAGTGAAATGCCTCACACCGGGGAGCTGTTTTTT TRBJ2-2 - once TRBV2
CSVASFGGSHSGANVLTF TGCAGCGTTGCCTCTTTCGGGGGCAGCCACTCTGGGGCCAACGTCCTGACTTTC TRBJ2-6 - few TRBV29-1